The rows below give T cell receptor beta chains drawn from one sample of a study of blood T cell repertoires in COVID-19. Clones were read by immunoSEQ multiplex PCR, and TCRdb kept only the in-frame ones, dropping some. The sample shows some 400,000 clones, approximately 86% of them seen only once. The source material was peripheral blood. The receptors here all came from a human donor in a cohort sampled during active COVID-19. Both conserved end residues are part of each CDR3. Fields, in order: V gene, J gene, clone size, CDR3 length, D gene, CDR3 protein, CDR3 DNA. A D gene is named only where the DNA matches it firmly. Clone size is given for some rows only: seen once, a few or many times, or a class if the clone is expanded.

TRBV6-9	TRBJ1-2	NA	16	NA	CASIAHGLGANYGYTF	TGTGCCAGCATAGCCCACGGGTTGGGGGCGAACTATGGCTACACCTTC
TRBV7-3	TRBJ2-3	NA	13	TRBD2	CASSLGGTDTQYF	TGTGCCAGCAGCTTGGGGGGGACAGATACGCAGTATTTT
TRBV9	TRBJ2-3	NA	16	NA	CASSRSGAGGTDTQYF	TGTGCCAGCAGCCGGTCGGGGGCGGGGGGCACAGATACGCAGTATTTT
TRBV28	TRBJ1-5	NA	14	NA	CASSPLGVGQPQHF	TGTGCCAGCAGTCCCCTCGGGGTTGGTCAGCCCCAGCATTTT
TRBV3-1/TRBV3-2	TRBJ1-3	once	12	NA	CASSQEPGTIYF	TGTGCCAGCAGCCAAGAACCGGGGACCATATATTTT
TRBV27	TRBJ2-5	NA	18	TRBD2	CASSLSFLAGGTQETQYF	TGTGCCAGCAGTTTATCGTTTCTAGCGGGAGGTACCCAAGAGACCCAGTACTTC
TRBV5-1	TRBJ2-3	once	16	TRBD2	CASSSGTSPFTDTQYF	TGCGCCAGCAGCTCAGGGACTAGCCCTTTCACAGATACGCAGTATTTT
TRBV28	TRBJ1-4	once	14	TRBD1	CASSFPGQGFKLFF	TGTGCCAGCAGTTTCCCGGGACAGGGGTTTAAACTGTTTTTT
TRBV9	TRBJ1-1	NA	13	NA	CASSVVLGGEAFF	TGTGCCAGCAGCGTAGTCTTGGGGGGTGAAGCTTTCTTT
TRBV19	TRBJ1-5	NA	14	TRBD1	CASSTGQGFQPQHF	TGTGCCAGTAGTACGGGACAGGGATTTCAGCCCCAGCATTTT
TRBV7-8	TRBJ2-7	NA	14	TRBD1	CASSGGQGRYEQYF	TGTGCCAGCAGCGGGGGACAGGGGAGGTACGAGCAGTACTTC
TRBV11-2	TRBJ2-7	NA	15	TRBD2	CASSPDAGAPSEQYF	TGTGCCAGCAGCCCCGACGCGGGAGCGCCTAGCGAGCAGTACTTC
TRBV4-1	TRBJ2-5	NA	15	NA	CASSPQQGAFETQYF	TGCGCCAGCAGCCCCCAGCAGGGTGCCTTTGAGACCCAGTACTTC
TRBV5-6	TRBJ1-5	NA	14	NA	CASSQGLDNQPQHF	TGTGCCAGCAGCCAGGGGTTGGACAATCAGCCCCAGCATTTT
TRBV20-1	TRBJ2-5	NA	10	NA	CSALQETQYF	TGCAGTGCCCTCCAAGAGACCCAGTACTTC
TRBV20-1	TRBJ1-2	NA	15	NA	CSASLQIGLRYGYTF	TGCAGTGCTAGTTTGCAAATAGGACTTCGCTATGGCTACACCTTC
TRBV7-9	TRBJ2-7	NA	15	TRBD1	CASSPHGTVSDEQYF	TGTGCCAGCAGCCCCCACGGGACAGTTAGTGACGAGCAGTACTTC
TRBV27	TRBJ2-2	NA	15	NA	CASSSDRAGTGELFF	TGTGCCAGCAGTTCCGACAGGGCGGGGACCGGGGAGCTGTTTTTT
TRBV9	TRBJ2-3	few	16	NA	CASSPEGHPSTDTQYF	TGTGCCAGCAGCCCCGAAGGACACCCAAGCACAGATACGCAGTATTTT
TRBV19	TRBJ1-1	NA	16	NA	CASSPLRPGLNTEAFF	TGTGCCAGTAGCCCGTTGAGGCCGGGATTGAACACTGAAGCTTTCTTT
TRBV2	TRBJ2-1	NA	16	TRBD2	CASRAGTSIFYNEQFF	TGTGCCAGCAGGGCCGGGACTAGCATATTTTACAATGAGCAGTTCTTC
TRBV3-1/TRBV3-2	TRBJ2-7	NA	16	TRBD2	CASSRSTTSGVREQYF	TGTGCCAGCAGCCGATCGACGACTAGCGGGGTTCGCGAGCAGTACTTC
TRBV19	TRBJ2-5	few	15	NA	CASSTLSTRSETQYF	TGTGCCAGTAGTACCCTTTCTACTAGGTCAGAGACCCAGTACTTC
TRBV7-2	TRBJ2-7	NA	14	NA	CASRLRLITYEQYF	TGTGCCAGCCGACTCCGACTAATCACCTACGAGCAGTACTTC
TRBV5-1	TRBJ2-5	NA	14	TRBD2	CASSFGLAGETQYF	TGCGCCAGCAGCTTTGGACTAGCCGGGGAGACCCAGTACTTC
TRBV7-9	TRBJ2-2	NA	17	TRBD1	CASSQPTGQVGAGELFF	TGTGCCAGCAGCCAACCGACGGGACAGGTTGGGGCCGGGGAGCTGTTTTTT
TRBV6-5	TRBJ2-3	once	16	TRBD2	CASSYLGGASTDTQYF	TGTGCCAGCAGTTACCTCGGGGGGGCTAGCACAGATACGCAGTATTTT
TRBV25-1	TRBJ2-5	NA	17	TRBD2	CASNGLAGESRNETQYF	TGTGCCAGCAACGGACTAGCGGGAGAGTCGAGGAATGAGACCCAGTACTTC
TRBV7-2	TRBJ2-7	NA	16	TRBD2	CASSFSWRTSGYEQYF	TGTGCCAGCAGCTTTAGTTGGAGGACTAGCGGTTACGAGCAGTACTTC
TRBV3-1/TRBV3-2	TRBJ2-5	once	15	TRBD2	CASSQVGGVKETQYF	TGTGCCAGCAGCCAAGTCGGGGGGGTGAAGGAGACCCAGTACTTC
TRBV3-1/TRBV3-2	TRBJ1-3	NA	15	NA	CASSLSLMGGNTIYF	TGTGCCAGCAGCCTCTCCTTGATGGGAGGGAACACCATATATTTT
TRBV28	TRBJ2-7	NA	15	TRBD2	CASSLTGLADYEQYF	TGTGCCAGCAGTTTAACGGGACTAGCGGACTACGAGCAGTACTTC
TRBV7-2	TRBJ2-1	NA	15	TRBD2	CASSLSGGAYNEQFF	TGTGCCAGCAGCCTTAGCGGGGGGGCGTACAATGAGCAGTTCTTC
TRBV27	TRBJ2-7	NA	15	NA	CASRPGLGHRYEQYF	TGTGCCAGCAGACCGGGCCTAGGACACCGCTACGAGCAGTACTTC
TRBV28	TRBJ2-3	NA	16	NA	CASSSIDILNTDTQYF	TGTGCCAGCAGTTCCATAGACATTCTCAACACAGATACGCAGTATTTT
TRBV5-1	TRBJ1-3	few	15	NA	CASSPGQRSGNTIYF	TGCGCCAGCAGCCCCGGACAGCGCTCTGGAAACACCATATATTTT
TRBV7-2	TRBJ2-7	NA	15	TRBD2	CASSPSRERTYEQYF	TGTGCCAGCAGCCCCTCGCGGGAGCGGACCTACGAGCAGTACTTC
TRBV9	TRBJ2-5	NA	14	NA	CASSVGDSGETQYF	TGTGCCAGCAGCGTAGGGGATAGCGGAGAGACCCAGTACTTC
TRBV7-8	TRBJ2-3	NA	17	TRBD2	CASTTKSRGEPGYTQYF	TGTGCCAGCACCACAAAGAGCCGGGGGGAACCAGGGTATACGCAGTATTTT
TRBV6-5	TRBJ1-1	NA	15	NA	CASSTSSTRWGEAFF	TGTGCCAGCAGTACCTCCTCGACAAGGTGGGGCGAAGCTTTCTTT
TRBV7-6	TRBJ1-1	NA	15	NA	CASSPGQKTNTEAFF	TGTGCCAGCAGCCCAGGACAGAAAACGAACACTGAAGCTTTCTTT
TRBV30	TRBJ2-7	NA	15	TRBD1	CAFRLGDRNANEQYF	TGTGCCTTCCGTCTTGGGGACAGGAATGCGAACGAGCAGTACTTC
TRBV5-8	TRBJ1-5	NA	16	TRBD1	CASSRSDRASNQPQHF	TGTGCCAGCAGCAGATCGGACAGGGCTTCCAATCAGCCCCAGCATTTT
TRBV2	TRBJ2-7	once	19	TRBD2	CASSEKSDEWEGPGYEQYF	TGTGCCAGCAGTGAGAAATCTGATGAATGGGAGGGCCCGGGTTACGAGCAGTACTTC
TRBV7-3	TRBJ2-1	NA	13	TRBD2	CASSVIAGTEQFF	TGTGCCAGCAGCGTCATAGCGGGAACTGAGCAGTTCTTC
TRBV10-1	TRBJ2-3	NA	14	TRBD2	CATPGLAGMDTQYF	TGCGCCACCCCAGGACTAGCGGGAATGGATACGCAGTATTTT
TRBV7-3	TRBJ2-5	NA	14	NA	CASSIQGGRETQYF	TGTGCCAGCAGCATCCAAGGCGGCCGGGAGACCCAGTACTTC
TRBV11-3	TRBJ2-1	NA	15	NA	CASSLDPGLGNEQFF	TGTGCCAGCAGCTTAGACCCGGGACTCGGCAATGAGCAGTTCTTC
TRBV10-3	TRBJ2-1	NA	16	TRBD2	CAITALGLAGNNEQFF	TGTGCCATCACTGCACTCGGACTAGCGGGAAACAATGAGCAGTTCTTC
TRBV6-5	TRBJ1-1	NA	11	NA	CASSYAGLAFF	TGTGCCAGCAGTTACGCGGGTTTGGCTTTCTTT
TRBV11-2	TRBJ2-1	NA	17	NA	CASSPLVGAPSGNGQFF	TGTGCCAGCAGCCCGCTTGTTGGGGCACCCTCTGGTAATGGGCAGTTCTTC
TRBV11-3	TRBJ2-1	NA	15	TRBD2	CASSMGTSEGNEQFF	TGTGCCAGCAGCATGGGGACTAGCGAGGGGAATGAGCAGTTCTTC
TRBV5-1	TRBJ2-1	NA	16	TRBD2	CASSLVPAGGPGEQFF	TGCGCCAGCAGCTTGGTTCCGGCGGGAGGGCCTGGTGAGCAGTTCTTC
TRBV7-9	TRBJ2-1	many	16	NA	CASSRILATMRDEQFF	TGTGCCAGCAGCCGCATACTAGCTACAATGAGGGATGAGCAGTTCTTC